Following are 32 T cell receptor beta chains from one sample sequenced in a study of cytomegalovirus exposure and HLA in healthy donors. The PCR had 60 Vbeta and 13 Jbeta primers. Assay: immunoSEQ multiplex PCR; the TCRdb copy retains only in-frame clones and omits some. The sample carries 100,000 to 140,000 clones, 65% to 85% recorded once. The sample was PBMCs. The receptors shown here come from a man under 40 in good health and CMV-seronegative.

The V and J genes are TRBV12-5 and TRBJ1-1; TRBD1 matches 11 bases. J was trimmed by 0 bases and V by 6 bases; bases with no gene match: 3. Per the germline V gene, CDR1 is LGHNT and CDR2 is FRNRAP. CDR3 length: 15 residues. The CDR3 spells CASGPGQGVNTEAFF. The DNA for the CDR3 is TGTGCTAGTGGGCCGGGACAGGGGGTGAACACTGAAGCTTTCTTT.

This sequence joins TRBV9 and TRBJ1-1; no clear D gene. The CDR3 is 14 amino acids. The germline V gene has CDR1 SGDLS and CDR2 YYNGEE. Trimming removed 5 bases at V and 7 bases at J, with 18 bases between. For the CDR3, the DNA is TGTGCCAGCAGACCACTTGGGTCGCCGGGTGAAGCTTTCTTT. It encodes CASRPLGSPGEAFF.

CDR3 sequence reads: CASGWGPPNTEAFF. As DNA, the CDR3 is TGTGCTAGTGGTTGGGGGCCGCCGAACACTGAAGCTTTCTTT. The chain links TRBV12-5 to TRBJ1-1; weak D call: TRBD1 (6 bases). This CDR3 spans 14 amino acids. CDR1 and CDR2 (germline): LGHNT, FRNRAP. Between the trimmed V and J ends, which lost 4 bases and 1 base, there was a span of 10 bases.

The genes are TRBV18 and TRBJ1-5; 9 nucleotides agree with TRBD1. The CDR3 has 15 residues. CDR1 and CDR2 from the germline V gene are KGHSH and LQKENI. V lost 3 bases and J lost 4; bases outside the gene matches: 4. The CDR3 loop reads CASSPGTGPNQPQHF. CDR3 in DNA: TGTGCCAGCTCACCTGGGACAGGGCCTAATCAGCCCCAGCATTTT.

The chain is built from TRBV13 and TRBJ2-7, with D perhaps matching TRBD1 (5 bases). The CDR3 is 15 amino acids. Germline V gives CDR1 PRHDT, CDR2 FYEKMQ (reference sequence). V lost 0 bases and J lost 2, with 11 bases in between. CDR3 region: CASSLGPGQAYEQYF. The CDR3 nucleotides are TGTGCCAGCAGCTTAGGCCCCGGACAAGCCTACGAGCAGTACTTC. Variable domain in full (rest from reference TRBV13 and TRBJ2-7): AAGVIQSPRHLIKEKRETATLKCYPIPRHDTVYWYQQGPGQDPQFLISFYEKMQSDKGSIPDRFSAQQFSDYHSELNMSSLELGDSALYFCASSLGPGQAYEQYFGPGTRLTVT.

J is TRBJ2-1 and V is TRBV7-3, with unresolved D. The CDR3 is made up of 12 amino acids. CDR1 SGHTA and CDR2 FQGTGA come from the germline V gene. V was cut by 4 bases and J by 5 bases, with 6 bases left in between. This CDR3 is CASSSYNNEQFF. CDR3 coding DNA: TGTGCCAGCAGCTCCTATAACAATGAGCAGTTCTTC.

DNA for the CDR3: TGTGCCAGCAGCCCCCAAGCGGGGACCTCCTACGAGCAGTACTTC. Its protein is CASSPQAGTSYEQYF. The chain uses TRBV7-9 and TRBJ2-7; 7 bases map to TRBD2. CDR3 length: 15 residues. The V gene's germline CDR1 is SEHNR and CDR2 FQNEAQ (reference sequence). J was trimmed by 0 bases and V by 5 bases; bases with no gene match: 7.

DNA for the CDR3: TGCGCCAGCACTCGTCAGGCGAATTCCCACGAGCAGTACTTC. This codes for CASTRQANSHEQYF. The rearrangement joins TRBV5-1 to TRBJ2-7; D is ambiguous. CDR1 and CDR2 (germline): SGHRS, YFSETQ. There are 14 residues in the CDR3. Deletions cut 6 bases from V and 5 bases from J, with 18 bases between.

In its sample, this clone was seen a few times. The genes are TRBV6-1 and TRBJ2-1; perhaps TRBD1 as D (5 bases). Trimming shortened V by 7 bases and J by 0 bases, and 13 bases separated the two germline ends. This CDR3 spans 15 amino acids. Germline V gene data show CDR1 as MNHNS and CDR2 as SASEGT. CDR3 bases: TGTGCCAGCACTATTCAGGGCAGCTCCTACAATGAGCAGTTCTTC. It codes for CASTIQGSSYNEQFF.

This chain connects TRBV28 to TRBJ2-1, with 7 bases fitting TRBD2. With 4 bases clipped from V and 8 bases from J, the junction kept 11 bases outside the gene matches. The germline gives CDR1 MDHEN, CDR2 SYDVKM. The CDR3 consists of 15 residues. CDR3 sequence (DNA): TGTGCCAGCAGTTCCTCAGGAGCGGGAACTTATGAGCAGTTCTTC. Residues: CASSSSGAGTYEQFF. Full variable domain (missing parts from reference TRBV28 and TRBJ2-1): DVKVTQSSRYLVKRTGEKVFLECVQDMDHENMFWYRQDPGLGLRLIYFSYDVKMKEKGDIPEGYSVSREKKERFSLILESASTNQTSMYLCASSSSGAGTYEQFFGPGTRLTVL.

This clone was found once. The rearrangement uses TRBV5-4 and TRBJ2-3; 7 bases map to TRBD1. This CDR3 has 15 residues. Germline lookup yields CDR1 SGHNT and CDR2 YYREEE (reference sequence). V shed 4 bases and J 4 bases; nucleotides not matched to a gene: 9. The CDR3 DNA is TGTGCCAGCAGCCACCCCGAGGGGACAGCAGATACGCAGTATTTT. This codes for CASSHPEGTADTQYF.

The chain employs TRBV7-9 and TRBJ2-3; D not resolved. CDR1 and CDR2 (germline): SEHNR, FQNEAQ (reference sequence). Trimming took off 5 bases at V and 3 bases at J, with 15 bases between the two ends. The CDR3 length is 15 residues. As DNA, the CDR3 is TGTGCCAGCAGCCCGCTGACAACCCTGACAGATACGCAGTATTTT. This sequence encodes CASSPLTTLTDTQYF. The full variable domain, completed using reference TRBV7-9 and TRBJ2-3, is DTGVSQNPRHKITKRGQNVTFRCDPISEHNRLYWYRQTLGQGPEFLTYFQNEAQLEKSRLLSDRFSAERPKGSFSTLEIQRTEQGDSAMYLCASSPLTTLTDTQYFGPGTRLTVL.

This clone appeared a few times. The chain joins TRBV5-1 to TRBJ1-2; 9 positions agree with TRBD1. The CDR3 loop spans 14 amino acids. With V trimmed by 4 bases and J by 8 bases, 9 bases remained unmatched. Germline assignment: CDR1 SGHRS and CDR2 YFSETQ. The CDR3 region has the DNA TGCGCCAGCAGCCCCAGGAGGGACAGGGAGGGCTACACCTTC. This sequence encodes CASSPRRDREGYTF.

The V call is TRBV10-3, the J call TRBJ1-2; the D gene is possibly TRBD1 (6 bases). In germline, CDR1 is ENHRY, CDR2 SYGVKD. V lost 6 bases and J 5 bases, leaving 13 bases between the germline ends. The CDR3 loop spans 13 amino acids. CDR3 amino acids: CAIRQGGGYGYTF. CDR3 nucleotides: TGTGCCATCAGGCAAGGGGGGGGATATGGCTACACCTTC.

The chain joins TRBV2 to TRBJ2-5; 12 bases are a match to TRBD2. The CDR3 sequence is 14 residues long. Germline loops: CDR1 SNHLY, CDR2 FYNNEI. The V and J ends lost 7 bases and 3 bases, in that order; junction bases with no gene match: 3. CDR3 amino acids: CASKGLAGKETQYF. The DNA for the CDR3 is TGTGCCAGCAAAGGACTAGCGGGAAAAGAGACCCAGTACTTC.

This chain uses TRBV6-6 with TRBJ1-5; 8 nucleotides agree with TRBD1. This CDR3 has 15 amino acids. Germline V lookup: CDR1 MNHNY, CDR2 SVGAGI (reference sequence). V gave up 5 bases and J gave up 4 bases; unmatched junction bases: 7. CDR3 sequence: CASSPGQGPNQPQHF. The CDR3 DNA is TGTGCCAGCAGTCCCGGACAGGGCCCGAATCAGCCCCAGCATTTT.

The chain couples TRBV5-8 to TRBJ2-5; D may be TRBD2 (5 bases). Germline values: CDR1 SGHTS, CDR2 YDEGEE. The V and J ends lost 5 bases and 2 bases respectively, with 10 bases between them. CDR3 length equals 13 residues. The CDR3, as DNA: TGTGCCAGCAGTATGGACTCACAAGAGACCCAGTACTTC. It is translated as CASSMDSQETQYF.

Details on this clone: This sample includes further DNA sequences coding for the same CDR3. V is TRBV9 and J is TRBJ2-5; TRBD1 might be the D (5 bases). V was pared by 0 bases and J by 2 bases, with 5 bases between. This CDR3 has 13 residues. Germline CDR1 is SGDLS and CDR2 is YYNGEE. CDR3 region: CASSVGQQETQYF. The CDR3 nucleotides read TGTGCCAGCAGCGTAGGACAGCAAGAGACCCAGTACTTC.

The chain carries TRBV4-1 and TRBJ1-5; D gene ambiguous. Germline V gene lookup returns CDR1 MGHRA and CDR2 YSYEKL. The CDR3 covers 15 residues. V lost 1 base, J lost 0 bases, and 7 bases lay in between. This CDR3 is CASSQGRDSNQPQHF. The CDR3 DNA sequence: TGCGCCAGCAGCCAAGGTCGCGATAGCAATCAGCCCCAGCATTTT.

This clone was recorded only once. The V and J genes are TRBV4-1 and TRBJ1-2; 9 bases line up with TRBD1. CDR3 size: 13 residues. Germline V gene sequence: CDR1 MGHRA, CDR2 YSYEKL. J lost 6 bases, V lost 5 bases, and 4 bases had no gene match. The chain's CDR3 is CASSGTGMDGYTF. The DNA for the CDR3 is TGCGCCAGCAGCGGGACAGGGATGGATGGCTACACCTTC.

This clone turned up a few times. The CDR3 sequence is CATGDYEQYF. CDR3 DNA: TGTGCCACGGGAGACTACGAGCAGTACTTC. The V call is TRBV19, the J call TRBJ2-7, with D tentatively TRBD2 (6 bases). The germline gives CDR1 LNHDA, CDR2 SQIVND (reference sequence). The length of the CDR3 is 10 residues. V shed 10 bases and J shed 3 bases, with 7 bases lying between them.

This clone was seen repeatedly, ten times or more. The chain employs TRBV7-8 and TRBJ2-1, with 10 bases that match TRBD1. The CDR3 loop spans 16 amino acids. CDR1 and CDR2 (germline): SGHVS, FQNEAQ. The V segment lost 3 bases and the J segment 3 bases; nucleotides outside the gene matches: 5. The CDR3 spells CASSFSGTGVYNEQFF. In nucleotides, the CDR3 is TGTGCCAGCAGCTTCTCCGGGACAGGGGTCTACAATGAGCAGTTCTTC.

The chain combines TRBV27 with TRBJ1-5, with TRBD1 as a possible D gene (6 bases). V was shortened by 5 bases and J by 11 bases, with 13 bases between the two germline ends. Germline V gene lookup returns CDR1 MNHEY and CDR2 SMNVEV (reference sequence). This CDR3 region has 12 residues. This CDR3 is CASSPRGLAQHF. CDR3 DNA: TGTGCCAGCAGTCCCAGGGGTCTTGCCCAGCATTTT.

The chain uses TRBV4-2 and TRBJ2-7; the match to TRBD2 covers 8 bases. The CDR3 sequence is 19 residues long. The V gene's germline CDR1 is LGHNA and CDR2 YNFKEQ. The V and J ends lost 1 base and 0 bases, in that order; junction bases with no gene match: 14. CDR3 coding DNA: TGTGCCAGCAGCCAAGGAGGTGGAGCGGGAGAGTTTTTCTCCTACGAGCAGTACTTC. It translates to CASSQGGGAGEFFSYEQYF.

This chain connects TRBV28 to TRBJ1-5; D possibly corresponds to TRBD1 (6 bases). The CDR3 sequence is 16 residues long. Germline CDR1 MDHEN, CDR2 SYDVKM. V lost 3 bases and J 1 base, leaving 13 bases between the germline ends. The CDR3 DNA is TGTGCCAGCAGTTTTAGTGGGGGCGCAAGCAATCAGCCCCAGCATTTT. Translating gives CASSFSGGASNQPQHF.

J is TRBJ2-2 and V is TRBV6-5; D ambiguous. Trimming pared 6 bases from V and 0 bases from J, leaving 8 bases between. The CDR3 consists of 14 residues. Germline V gene lookup returns CDR1 MNHEY and CDR2 SVGAGI. The CDR3 sequence is CASRRYPNTGELFF. CDR3 DNA: TGTGCCAGCAGGCGGTACCCGAACACCGGGGAGCTGTTTTTT.

V is TRBV6-5 and J is TRBJ2-7; 8 positions agree with TRBD1. The CDR3 runs 15 residues. V lost 0 bases to trimming and J lost 6 bases; unmatched junction nucleotides: 7. In germline, CDR1 is MNHEY, CDR2 SVGAGI. The CDR3 DNA follows: TGTGCCAGCAGTTACTCAGGGACAGGAGCCTCCGAGCAGTACTTC. Encoded protein: CASSYSGTGASEQYF.

This clone came up a few times. V is TRBV2 and J is TRBJ1-1; the match to TRBD1 covers 9 bases. The V gene end was trimmed by 6 bases and the J gene end by 5 bases; junction bases not matched to a gene: 4. The CDR3 is made up of 13 amino acids. The germline V gene has CDR1 SNHLY and CDR2 FYNNEI. CDR3 bases: TGTGCCAGCAGACAGGGGGCGCTGACTGAAGCTTTCTTT. Protein: CASRQGALTEAFF.

This chain uses TRBV9 with TRBJ2-1, with D hard to call. The CDR3 loop spans 15 amino acids. From germline, CDR1 is SGDLS and CDR2 YYNGEE. Trimming stripped 0 bases from V and 2 bases from J, with 9 bases between. CDR3 region: CASSVGNSPYNEQFF. The CDR3 coding sequence is TGTGCCAGCAGCGTAGGGAATAGCCCCTACAATGAGCAGTTCTTC.

This clone was seen once. V is TRBV5-4 and J is TRBJ2-3; 16 nucleotides agree with TRBD2. CDR1 and CDR2 (germline): SGHNT, YYREEE (reference sequence). CDR3 length equals 17 residues. After removal of 3 bases from V and 0 bases from J, the junction contained 1 base not matched to a gene. The CDR3 reads CASSSGLAGGSTDTQYF. The CDR3 DNA reads TGTGCCAGCAGCTCGGGACTAGCGGGAGGGAGCACAGATACGCAGTATTTT.

The gene calls are TRBV28 and TRBJ2-7, with 7 bases identical to TRBD1. CDR3 length: 14 residues. J gave up 3 bases and V 7 bases, and 9 bases lay outside the gene matches. From germline, CDR1 is MDHEN and CDR2 SYDVKM. As DNA, the CDR3 is TGTGCCAGCACCGCCGTGCAGGGGGTCTACGAGCAGTACTTC. Translated: CASTAVQGVYEQYF.

The V call is TRBV7-8, the J call TRBJ2-3, with D hard to call. With 6 bases removed from V and 0 bases from J, the gap between germline ends came to 13 bases. This CDR3 has 15 amino acids. The germline V gene has CDR1 SGHVS and CDR2 FQNEAQ. As DNA, the CDR3 is TGTGCCAGCAGTTCACAGACCATTAGCACAGATACGCAGTATTTT. The encoded protein is CASSSQTISTDTQYF.